A selection of T cell receptor beta chains follows, all from one sample in a study of blood T cell repertoires in COVID-19. Using immunoSEQ multiplex PCR, the repertoire was profiled, and TCRdb retains in-frame clones only, with some absent. The table has about 150,000 clones, approximately 91% seen once; the top ten hold about 2.1%. Sequencing input: peripheral blood. Receptors were obtained from a human donor in a cohort sampled during active COVID-19. The CDR3 runs from the conserved cysteine through the conserved F or W. The D gene is left open where the match is weak. A clone size is listed for some rows: how often the clone was seen (once, few, many), or a class if it is expanded.

TRBV5-6,TRBJ2-5,TRBD2,.,CASTQLAGGRETQYF,TGTGCCAGCACCCAACTAGCGGGAGGGCGAGAGACCCAGTACTTC
TRBV6-5,TRBJ2-1,TRBD2,once,CASSYSSGTYNEQFF,TGTGCCAGCAGTTACTCCAGCGGGACCTACAATGAGCAGTTCTTC
TRBV5-5,TRBJ1-2,.,.,CASSLKTGLGYGYTF,TGTGCCAGCAGCTTGAAGACAGGCCTTGGGTATGGCTACACCTTC
TRBV20-1,TRBJ2-1,.,.,CSASPGTAGRLGNEQFF,TGCAGTGCTAGTCCCGGGACGGCGGGAAGACTCGGCAATGAGCAGTTCTTC
TRBV6-6,TRBJ2-2,TRBD1,.,CASSLFGQGNGELFF,TGTGCCAGCAGTCTTTTTGGACAGGGTAACGGGGAGCTGTTTTTT
TRBV6-5,TRBJ1-1,.,.,CASSYSVGPAGEAFF,TGTGCCAGCAGTTACTCAGTCGGCCCCGCGGGTGAAGCTTTCTTT
TRBV19,TRBJ1-5,TRBD1,.,CASMTGVYNQPQHF,TGTGCCAGTATGACAGGGGTCTACAATCAGCCCCAGCATTTT
TRBV14,TRBJ1-5,.,.,CASLRHPGGGHYSNQPQHF,TGTGCCAGCCTCCGCCATCCGGGGGGAGGGCATTATAGCAATCAGCCCCAGCATTTT
TRBV30,TRBJ1-6,.,.,CAWSDRSNSPLHF,TGTGCCTGGAGTGACAGGTCCAATTCACCCCTCCACTTT
TRBV6-5,TRBJ2-3,TRBD2,.,CASSLAGGEDTQYF,TGTGCCAGCAGTCTAGCGGGGGGGGAGGATACGCAGTATTTT
TRBV6-5,TRBJ2-2,.,.,CASSHRGGTGELFF,TGTGCCAGCAGTCACAGGGGAGGAACCGGGGAGCTGTTTTTT
TRBV28,TRBJ1-2,.,few,CASSPPGEGWGYTF,TGTGCCAGCAGCCCCCCGGGGGAGGGCTGGGGCTACACCTTC
TRBV20-1,TRBJ1-5,.,.,CSATELGRGIDSNQPQHF,TGCAGTGCTACTGAACTGGGCAGGGGAATAGATAGCAATCAGCCCCAGCATTTT
TRBV6-5,TRBJ2-1,TRBD1,.,CASSSGGRGNNEQFF,TGTGCCAGCAGCTCAGGGGGCAGAGGAAACAATGAGCAGTTCTTC
TRBV15,TRBJ2-7,.,.,CATSRDPGVGYEQYF,TGTGCCACCAGCAGAGATCCCGGGGTGGGCTACGAGCAGTACTTC
TRBV6-5,TRBJ1-6,.,.,CASSYRDYGALHF,TGTGCCAGCAGTTACCGGGACTACGGGGCCCTCCACTTT
TRBV24-1,TRBJ1-1,.,.,CATSDHMNTEAFF,TGTGCCACCAGTGATCACATGAACACTGAAGCTTTCTTT
TRBV18,TRBJ2-2,TRBD2,once,CASSPETSGVWRELFF,TGTGCCAGCTCACCAGAGACTAGCGGGGTCTGGAGGGAGCTGTTTTTT
TRBV6-5,TRBJ1-1,.,.,CASSYAAPVNTEAFF,TGTGCCAGCAGTTACGCGGCCCCGGTGAACACTGAAGCTTTCTTT
TRBV11-2,TRBJ1-2,TRBD1,.,CASSPGTGGNYGYTF,TGTGCCAGCAGCCCTGGGACAGGGGGGAACTATGGCTACACCTTC
TRBV6-2/TRBV6-3,TRBJ2-5,TRBD2,.,CASSDSGSGQETQYF,TGTGCCAGCAGTGATAGCGGGAGCGGCCAAGAGACCCAGTACTTC
TRBV2,TRBJ1-1,.,once,CASSEAESYTEAFF,TGTGCCAGCAGTGAAGCAGAGAGTTACACTGAAGCTTTCTTT
TRBV5-6,TRBJ2-1,.,many,CASSSGLFNEQFF,TGTGCCAGCAGCTCCGGACTTTTCAATGAGCAGTTCTTC
TRBV18,TRBJ1-2,.,.,CASSPRLQSYGYTF,TGTGCCAGCTCACCACGACTACAGAGCTATGGCTACACCTTC
TRBV6-6,TRBJ1-6,.,.,CASSYSGGYNSPLHF,TGTGCCAGCAGTTACTCGGGGGGCTATAATTCACCCCTCCACTTT
TRBV11-3,TRBJ2-1,TRBD2,.,CASSFLGGGVNEQFF,TGTGCCAGCAGTTTCTTGGGCGGGGGGGTTAATGAGCAGTTCTTC
TRBV30,TRBJ2-1,.,.,CAWSEFVSNEQFF,TGTGCCTGGAGTGAGTTCGTCAGCAATGAGCAGTTCTTC
TRBV15,TRBJ1-4,TRBD1,.,CATSRDINRGTEKLFF,TGTGCCACCAGCAGAGATATTAACAGGGGAACTGAAAAACTGTTTTTT
TRBV2,TRBJ1-5,.,few,CASSDSLSNQPQHF,TGTGCCAGCAGTGATAGTCTTAGCAATCAGCCCCAGCATTTT
TRBV12-3/TRBV12-4,TRBJ1-1,TRBD1,few,CASRAGQGTEAFF,TGTGCCAGCAGAGCGGGACAGGGAACTGAAGCTTTCTTT
TRBV15,TRBJ1-2,.,.,CATSRAVPYGYTF,TGTGCCACCAGCAGAGCAGTTCCCTATGGCTACACCTTC
TRBV6-6,TRBJ2-7,TRBD2,.,CASRSGGNPYEQYF,TGTGCCAGCCGGAGCGGGGGGAATCCCTACGAGCAGTACTTC
TRBV4-2,TRBJ2-3,TRBD2,once,CASTYSPSGGAGTQYF,TGTGCCAGCACCTACTCCCCGAGCGGGGGGGCAGGGACGCAGTATTTT
TRBV9,TRBJ2-1,.,.,CASSVGSRIPNEQFF,TGTGCCAGCAGCGTAGGGTCTAGAATACCGAATGAGCAGTTCTTC
TRBV3-1/TRBV3-2,TRBJ2-1,.,.,CASSPGTVLSYNEQFF,TGTGCCAGCAGCCCAGGAACAGTGCTATCCTACAATGAGCAGTTCTTC
TRBV11-1,TRBJ1-2,.,.,CASSFGTTYTF,TGTGCCAGCAGCTTCGGGACAACCTACACCTTC
TRBV6-2/TRBV6-3,TRBJ1-1,.,.,CASSYLGRGTEAFF,TGTGCCAGCAGTTATCTGGGGCGCGGAACTGAAGCTTTCTTT
TRBV5-6,TRBJ1-6,TRBD1,.,CASSPGTGAINIGNSPLHF,TGTGCCAGCAGTCCCGGGACAGGGGCTATTAACATCGGAAATTCACCCCTCCACTTT
TRBV6-2/TRBV6-3,TRBJ2-7,.,.,CASSSIPRAEQYF,TGTGCCAGCAGTTCCATCCCCAGGGCCGAGCAGTACTTC
TRBV29-1,TRBJ2-3,TRBD2,once,CSVQRGGQPDTQYF,TGCAGCGTTCAGCGGGGGGGCCAGCCAGATACGCAGTATTTT
TRBV15,TRBJ2-7,.,.,CATSRVEPTYEQYF,TGTGCCACCAGCAGAGTTGAGCCTACCTACGAGCAGTACTTC
TRBV7-2,TRBJ1-2,.,.,CASSLGGHTNYGYTF,TGTGCCAGCAGCTTAGGGGGACACACTAACTATGGCTACACCTTC
TRBV27,TRBJ2-3,.,.,CASSWIQSTDTQYF,TGTGCCAGCAGTTGGATACAGAGCACAGATACGCAGTATTTT
TRBV30,TRBJ2-7,TRBD1,.,CAWAEQGARHEQYF,TGTGCCTGGGCCGAACAGGGGGCGCGACACGAGCAGTACTTC
TRBV7-2,TRBJ2-7,TRBD1,few,CASSTRTGIYEQYF,TGTGCCAGCAGCACTCGGACAGGGATATACGAGCAGTACTTC
TRBV28,TRBJ2-3,TRBD2,.,CASSPRLAGGTDTQYF,TGTGCCAGCAGTCCCAGACTAGCGGGGGGCACAGATACGCAGTATTTT